What follows are 17 T cell receptor beta chains derived from one specimen sequenced in a study of control samples from healthy donors and cancer patients. The repertoire was sequenced with immunoSEQ multiplex PCR; TCRdb's copy has only in-frame clones and lacks some. The sample contains approximately 90,000 clones, about 88% of which appear only once. Sequencing was carried out using PBMCs. The receptor source for this set is a man aged 70-80 years with lung cancer.

V gene TRBV29-1 combines with J gene TRBJ2-3; 10 bases are shared with TRBD1. V was clipped by 5 bases and J by 4 bases; unmatched bases: 6. This CDR3 is built from 14 residues. Germline V gene sequence: CDR1 SQVTM, CDR2 ANQGSEA. Written as DNA, the CDR3 is TGCAGCGTTTATAGGGACAGGGGATCAGATACGCAGTATTTT. It codes for CSVYRDRGSDTQYF.

The chain uses TRBV30 and TRBJ1-2, with D possibly TRBD1 on 5 matching bases. CDR1 is GTSNPN, CDR2 SVGIG, per germline (reference sequence). Trimming removed 3 bases from V and 8 bases from J, with 16 bases in between. The CDR3 runs 13 residues. CDR3 sequence (DNA): TGTGCCTGGAGGTCGGCAGGGCGTCTAGGCTACACCTTC. Protein: CAWRSAGRLGYTF.

The chain carries TRBV30 and TRBJ1-2; no clear D gene. Trimming removed 2 bases at V and 4 bases at J, with 5 bases between. From germline, CDR1 is GTSNPN and CDR2 SVGIG (reference sequence). The length of the CDR3 is 11 residues. Written as DNA, the CDR3 is TGTGCCTGGAGTTTGGGCTATGGCTACACCTTC. Translation gives CAWSLGYGYTF.

This clone is a singleton in its sample. The J gene is TRBJ1-4, the V gene TRBV7-9, with D perhaps TRBD1 (6 bases). This CDR3 comprises 16 residues. CDR1 is SEHNR and CDR2 is FQNEAQ in the germline V gene (reference sequence). V was clipped by 1 base and J by 8 bases, with 17 bases between them. The CDR3: CASSLEGGVRSEKLFF. Here the CDR3 DNA reads TGTGCCAGCAGCTTAGAAGGGGGGGTTCGATCCGAAAAACTGTTTTTT.

The chain uses TRBV4-1 and TRBJ2-2; a weak D match, TRBD1 (6 bases). From germline, CDR1 is MGHRA and CDR2 YSYEKL. The CDR3 is made up of 14 amino acids. Trimming pared 4 bases from V and 7 bases from J, leaving 13 bases between. The CDR3 protein is CASSPTGNIGELFF. Written as DNA, the CDR3 is TGCGCCAGCAGCCCGACAGGAAATATCGGGGAGCTGTTTTTT.

The chain couples TRBV28 to TRBJ1-1; D unclear. CDR1 is MDHEN and CDR2 is SYDVKM in the germline V gene. This CDR3 region has 13 residues. The V and J ends lost 7 bases and 6 bases respectively, with 15 bases between them. The CDR3 reads CASTVLGLSEAFF. Written as DNA, the CDR3 is TGTGCCAGCACCGTCCTGGGGTTGTCTGAAGCTTTCTTT.

J is TRBJ2-1 and V is TRBV10-3, with 10 bases identical to TRBD2. Germline CDR1 reads ENHRY; CDR2 reads SYGVKD. The CDR3 is 18 residues long. V trimming: 0 bases; J trimming: 4 bases; junction bases outside the gene matches: 9. Here the CDR3 reads CAISESSSGGVFYNEQFF. The CDR3 DNA reads TGTGCCATCAGTGAGTCGTCTAGCGGGGGAGTATTTTACAATGAGCAGTTCTTC.

V is TRBV6-1 and J is TRBJ2-1, with 7 nucleotides matching TRBD2. Germline CDR1 MNHNS, CDR2 SASEGT. The J segment lost 4 bases and the V segment lost 1 base, leaving 4 bases of the junction unmatched. This CDR3 has 15 residues. CDR3 region: CASSEESGVYNEQFF. CDR3 bases: TGTGCCAGCAGTGAAGAGAGCGGGGTGTACAATGAGCAGTTCTTC.

The chain employs TRBV9 and TRBJ2-5, with 10 positions matching TRBD2. CDR3 length: 14 amino acids. Germline V gene sequence: CDR1 SGDLS, CDR2 YYNGEE. V trimming: 0 bases; J trimming: 5 bases; junction bases outside the gene matches: 1. CDR3 protein: CASSVETSGETQYF. CDR3 in DNA: TGTGCCAGCAGCGTAGAGACTAGCGGGGAGACCCAGTACTTC.

The rearrangement links TRBV4-3 to TRBJ2-7, with TRBD1 matching over 8 bases. With 2 bases clipped from V and 2 bases from J, the junction kept 5 bases outside the gene matches. CDR1 LGHNA and CDR2 YSLEER come from the germline V gene. This CDR3 has 15 amino acids. The CDR3 DNA reads as TGCGCCAGCAGCCAATTGTGGGGACAGGCCTACGAGCAGTACTTC. Amino acids: CASSQLWGQAYEQYF.

The chain employs TRBV7-8 and TRBJ1-5; no clear D. Between the trimmed V and J ends, which lost 8 bases and 0 bases, there was a span of 14 bases. There are 15 residues in the CDR3. The germline V gene has CDR1 SGHVS and CDR2 FQNEAQ. The CDR3 protein is CASSVLVGSNQPQHF. In DNA, the CDR3 is TGTGCCAGCTCGGTCCTCGTGGGTAGCAATCAGCCCCAGCATTTT.

CDR3 DNA: TGTGCCAGTAGGTCTAGCGGGGGGCCCGGCCTGGGCCAGTACTTC. This sequence encodes CASRSSGGPGLGQYF. This sequence joins TRBV19 and TRBJ2-5, with 11 bases aligning to TRBD2. CDR1 LNHDA and CDR2 SQIVND come from the germline V gene (reference sequence). The CDR3 loop spans 15 amino acids. With V trimmed by 6 bases and J by 10 bases, 13 bases remained unmatched.

This clone has a single count. The chain couples TRBV5-5 to TRBJ2-1, with D perhaps TRBD1 (6 bases). Germline V CDR1 and CDR2: SGHKS, YYEKEE (reference sequence). V lost 5 bases to trimming and J lost 0 bases, with 15 bases between them. The CDR3 sequence is 16 residues long. CDR3 region: CASRSTGLSSYNEQFF. The CDR3 DNA reads TGTGCCAGCAGAAGCACAGGGCTTAGCTCCTACAATGAGCAGTTCTTC.

The rearrangement uses TRBV9 and TRBJ2-2, with D tentatively TRBD1 (5 bases). This CDR3 region has 14 residues. V was clipped by 0 bases and J by 6 bases, with 9 bases between them. Germline V lookup: CDR1 SGDLS, CDR2 YYNGEE. The CDR3: CASSVGRVPGELFF. The CDR3, as DNA: TGTGCCAGCAGCGTAGGCAGGGTCCCCGGGGAGCTGTTTTTT. The full variable domain, its missing parts supplied by reference TRBV9 and TRBJ2-2, is DSGVTQTPKHLITATGQRVTLRCSPRSGDLSVYWYQQSLDQGLQFLIQYYNGEERAKGNILERFSAQQFPDLHSELNLSSLELGDSALYFCASSVGRVPGELFFGEGSRLTVL.

The chain joins TRBV30 to TRBJ2-4; D possibly corresponds to TRBD2 (6 bases). V was clipped by 6 bases and J by 1 base, with 13 bases between them. The CDR3 is 14 amino acids. Germline assignment: CDR1 GTSNPN and CDR2 SVGIG (reference sequence). This chain's CDR3 is CACQEGFAKNIQYF. The CDR3 nucleotides are TGTGCCTGTCAGGAGGGGTTTGCCAAAAACATTCAGTACTTC.

The chain employs TRBV6-2 or TRBV6-3 and TRBJ1-6; D ambiguous. The germline V gene encodes CDR1 MNHEY and CDR2 SVGEGT. The CDR3 spans 18 residues. The germline V and J ends were trimmed by 2 bases and 4 bases, with 18 bases remaining between them. As DNA, the CDR3 is TGTGCCAGCAGTTACCCGGGTGGTTTGGTGCAGTATAATTCACCCCTCCACTTT. Protein: CASSYPGGLVQYNSPLHF.

V gene TRBV11-3 combines with J gene TRBJ2-2; tentatively, D is TRBD1 (6 bases). CDR1 and CDR2 (germline): SGHNT, YENEEA. V gave up 1 base and J gave up 5 bases, with 17 bases separating them. The CDR3 is 17 residues long. Here the CDR3 reads CASSLAHGQRITGELFF. In DNA form, the CDR3 reads TGTGCCAGCAGCTTAGCGCATGGACAGAGAATTACCGGGGAGCTGTTTTTT.